A single sample gave rise to the 16 T cell receptor beta chains below, sequenced in a study of early stage breast cancer tumors. Measured with immunoSEQ multiplex PCR; TCRdb has only the in-frame clones, and not every one. The sample holds approximately 17,000 clones, around 88% seen once. The sequenced sample consisted of blood. Receptor source: a person aged 65 to 85 with breast cancer.

The chain has TRBV19 and TRBJ1-1; tentative D call: TRBD1 (6 bases). With 5 bases removed from V and 6 bases from J, the gap between germline ends came to 13 bases. This CDR3 contains 13 residues. Germline CDR1 is LNHDA and CDR2 is SQIVND (reference sequence). This CDR3 is CASSSSGVSEAFF. DNA of the CDR3: TGTGCCAGTAGTTCCTCAGGGGTTTCTGAAGCTTTCTTT.

This clone came up a few times. CDR3: CASSFVELSYGYTF. The CDR3 nucleotides read TGTGCCAGCAGCTTTGTAGAATTGAGCTATGGCTACACCTTC. This rearrangement joins TRBV7-9 to TRBJ1-2; D is unresolved. The CDR3 spans 14 residues. The germline gives CDR1 SEHNR, CDR2 FQNEAQ (reference sequence). Trimming took 3 bases from V and 4 from J, leaving 12 bases between them. Full variable domain (rest looked up from reference TRBV7-9 and TRBJ1-2): DTGVSQNPRHKITKRGQNVTFRCDPISEHNRLYWYRQTLGQGPEFLTYFQNEAQLEKSRLLSDRFSAERPKGSFSTLEIQRTEQGDSAMYLCASSFVELSYGYTFGSGTRLTVV.

The chain has TRBV5-5 and TRBJ2-7, with D possibly being TRBD1 (6 bases). CDR1 SGHKS and CDR2 YYEKEE come from the germline V gene (reference sequence). Trimming took 0 bases from V and 5 from J, leaving 9 bases between them. This CDR3 spans 13 amino acids. This chain's CDR3 is CASSLDRANEQYF. In DNA, the CDR3 is TGTGCCAGCAGCTTGGACAGGGCCAACGAGCAGTACTTC.

The chain couples TRBV5-1 to TRBJ2-7; D is unresolved. The germline gives CDR1 SGHRS, CDR2 YFSETQ. The CDR3 length is 14 residues. Deletions cut 4 bases from V and 2 bases from J, with 13 bases between. CDR3 residues: CASSPGGTTYEQYF. CDR3 bases: TGCGCCAGCAGCCCCGGCGGCACCACCTACGAGCAGTACTTC.

This clone has only a few counts. The chain joins TRBV19 to TRBJ1-2, with D hard to call. The CDR3 covers 13 residues. Germline V gene lookup returns CDR1 LNHDA and CDR2 SQIVND (reference sequence). V was clipped by 10 bases and J by 8 bases, with 20 bases between them. In nucleotides, the CDR3 is TGTGCCACCAAACCCACGGAGGATAGAGGCTACACCTTC. Amino acids: CATKPTEDRGYTF.

The chain joins TRBV5-1 to TRBJ1-1; TRBD1 is a possible D gene (6 bases). CDR3 size: 14 residues. With 1 base removed from V and 3 bases from J, the gap between germline ends came to 10 bases. The germline V gene encodes CDR1 SGHRS and CDR2 YFSETQ. The CDR3 loop reads CASSLTGPDTEAFF. CDR3 nucleotides: TGCGCCAGCAGCTTGACAGGGCCGGACACTGAAGCTTTCTTT.

The CDR3 coding sequence is TGCGCCAGCAGCCCGGGACGGACAGGGGGAACTGAAGCTTTCTTT. Encoded protein: CASSPGRTGGTEAFF. The chain employs TRBV5-1 and TRBJ1-1; 10 bases fit TRBD1. This CDR3 has 15 residues. Trimming took 4 bases from V and 5 from J; bases not matched to a gene: 8. CDR1 is SGHRS and CDR2 is YFSETQ in the germline V gene.

The V and J genes are TRBV5-1 and TRBJ2-1, with 7 bases fitting TRBD2. This CDR3 region has 16 residues. The J segment lost 6 bases and the V segment lost 4 bases, leaving 13 bases of the junction unmatched. Germline V gives CDR1 SGHRS, CDR2 YFSETQ. The CDR3 DNA sequence: TGCGCCAGCAGCCCTCTTAGCGGGTTAGCACCCAATGAGCAGTTCTTC. Translated, it gives CASSPLSGLAPNEQFF. Full variable domain (rest looked up from reference TRBV5-1 and TRBJ2-1): KAGVTQTPRYLIKTRGQQVTLSCSPISGHRSVSWYQQTPGQGLQFLFEYFSETQRNKGNFPGRFSGRQFSNSRSEMNVSTLELGDSALYLCASSPLSGLAPNEQFFGPGTRLTVL.

The V and J genes are TRBV9 and TRBJ2-5; 16 bases are shared with TRBD2. V was clipped by 4 bases and J by 3 bases; unmatched bases: 6. The CDR3 runs to 17 residues. Germline V gene data show CDR1 as SGDLS and CDR2 as YYNGEE. CDR3 coding DNA: TGTGCCAGCAGCCCCGGGACTAGCGGGGGGGTCGAAGAGACCCAGTACTTC. Amino acids: CASSPGTSGGVEETQYF.

CDR3 amino acids: CSAGTNADTQYF. CDR3 in DNA: TGCAGCGCTGGGACTAACGCAGATACGCAGTATTTT. The chain employs TRBV29-1 and TRBJ2-3; 7 bases align to TRBD2. The CDR3 is made up of 12 amino acids. Germline V gene lookup returns CDR1 SQVTM and CDR2 ANQGSEA. With V trimmed by 7 bases and J by 4 bases, 5 bases remained unmatched.

This clone was seen a few times. The chain carries TRBV10-3 and TRBJ2-5, with TRBD1 matching over 11 bases. This CDR3 is built from 15 residues. Trimming removed 6 bases from V and 1 base from J; junction bases left unmatched: 4. Germline CDR1 is ENHRY and CDR2 is SYGVKD. The CDR3 DNA reads as TGTGCCATCAGGGGGGACAGGGGGTTCCAAGAGACCCAGTACTTC. It codes for CAIRGDRGFQETQYF.

The CDR3 sequence: CASSSLHSSGGTSSSDTQYF. CDR3 in DNA: TGTGCCAGCAGCTCCCTCCATTCTAGCGGGGGGACTAGCTCCTCAGATACGCAGTATTTT. The chain recombines TRBV13 with TRBJ2-3; 11 bases fit TRBD2. CDR1 and CDR2 from the germline V gene are PRHDT and FYEKMQ (reference sequence). V gave up 4 bases and J gave up 4 bases; unmatched junction bases: 19. This CDR3 is built from 20 residues.

The chain couples TRBV2 to TRBJ1-2, with TRBD1 matching over 9 bases. The V and J ends lost 5 bases and 2 bases, in that order; junction bases with no gene match: 6. The CDR3 spans 15 residues. Per germline, CDR1 SNHLY and CDR2 FYNNEI. The CDR3 sequence is CASSSPGQGNYGYTF. CDR3 nucleotides: TGTGCCAGCAGTTCTCCGGGACAGGGCAACTATGGCTACACCTTC.

This chain connects TRBV5-1 to TRBJ2-7; TRBD1 matches 7 bases. This CDR3 has 12 amino acids. Looked up from germline, CDR1 is SGHRS and CDR2 is YFSETQ. With 4 bases clipped from V and 5 bases from J, the junction kept 3 bases outside the gene matches. CDR3 bases: TGCGCCAGCAGCATCACAGGGGACGAGCAGTACTTC. Encoded protein: CASSITGDEQYF. The complete variable domain, with remaining parts taken from reference TRBV5-1 and TRBJ2-7, reads KAGVTQTPRYLIKTRGQQVTLSCSPISGHRSVSWYQQTPGQGLQFLFEYFSETQRNKGNFPGRFSGRQFSNSRSEMNVSTLELGDSALYLCASSITGDEQYFGPGTRLTVT.

The chain carries TRBV2 and TRBJ2-3; the D is unclear. Germline CDR1 reads SNHLY; CDR2 reads FYNNEI. The CDR3 length is 13 residues. Trimming took off 3 bases at V and 3 bases at J, with 7 bases between the two ends. Here the CDR3 DNA reads TGTGCCAGCAGTGATCGGGTAACAGATACGCAGTATTTT. Translation: CASSDRVTDTQYF.

The gene calls are TRBV4-3 and TRBJ1-4; no clear D. Germline CDR1 and CDR2: LGHNA and YSLEER. The CDR3 consists of 14 residues. V lost 4 bases and J 7 bases, leaving 13 bases between the germline ends. This CDR3 is CASSPGRASEKLFF. The CDR3 bases are TGCGCCAGCAGCCCCGGGCGGGCTAGTGAAAAACTGTTTTTT.